The T cell receptor beta chain under discussion was sequenced for a study of shared clonotypes between healthy human individuals. Study-level findings and limits: Sharing across four donors was highest in naive CD4 (around 5%) and lowest in memory CD8 (approximately 0.4%).

The CDR3 has 16 amino acids. Germline values: CDR1 SGHTA, CDR2 FQGTGA. V shed 5 bases and J shed 2 bases, with 17 bases lying between them. Remarks on this clone: Its antigen is not known.

Profiled with immunoSEQ multiplex PCR; TCRdb holds only in-frame clones, not every one. The sample lists hundreds of thousands of clones; 95% to 98% were seen once. The naive CD8 fraction comprised CD45RO-negative cells positively selected for CCR7 and excluded terminally differentiated effector memory CD45RA+ cells. Healthy and HIV-negative, the adult donors had no recent acute infections or vaccinations. This chain connects TRBV7-3 to TRBJ2-3; TRBD1 might be the D (5 bases). The origin of this receptor is a man aged 25 to 40 in good health. The sequencing sample was made of naive CD8+ T cells sorted from blood. The CDR3 is CASSQTLSGATDTQYF. The CDR3 nucleotides read TGTGCCAGCAGCCAAACCCTCTCTGGGGCCACAGATACGCAGTATTTT.